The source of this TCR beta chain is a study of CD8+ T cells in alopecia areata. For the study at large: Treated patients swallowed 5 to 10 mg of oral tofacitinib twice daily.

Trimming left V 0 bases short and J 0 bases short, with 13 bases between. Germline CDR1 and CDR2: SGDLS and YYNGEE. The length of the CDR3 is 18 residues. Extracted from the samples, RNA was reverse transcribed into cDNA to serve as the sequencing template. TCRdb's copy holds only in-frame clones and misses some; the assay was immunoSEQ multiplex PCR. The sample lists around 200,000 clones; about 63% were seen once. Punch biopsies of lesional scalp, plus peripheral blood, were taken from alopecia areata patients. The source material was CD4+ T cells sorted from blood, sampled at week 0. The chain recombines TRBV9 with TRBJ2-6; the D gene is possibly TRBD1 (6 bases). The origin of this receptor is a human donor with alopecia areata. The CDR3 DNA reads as TGTGCCAGCAGCGTAGGGGGACATGTCGCCTCTGGGGCCAACGTCCTGACTTTC. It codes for CASSVGGHVASGANVLTF.